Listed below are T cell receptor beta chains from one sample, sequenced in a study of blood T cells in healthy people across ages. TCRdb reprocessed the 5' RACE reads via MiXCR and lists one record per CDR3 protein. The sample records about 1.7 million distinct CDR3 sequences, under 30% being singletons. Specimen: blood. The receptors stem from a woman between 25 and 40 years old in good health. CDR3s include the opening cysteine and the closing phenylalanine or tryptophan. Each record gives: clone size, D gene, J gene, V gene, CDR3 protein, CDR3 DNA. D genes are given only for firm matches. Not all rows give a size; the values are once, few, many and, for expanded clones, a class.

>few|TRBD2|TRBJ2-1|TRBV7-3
CASSSERGGTDEQFF
TGTGCCAGCAGCTCCGAGCGGGGGGGCACCGATGAGCAGTTCTTC
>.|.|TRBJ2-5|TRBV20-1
CSARVGGLRETQYF
TGCAGTGCTAGAGTGGGCGGGTTAAGAGAGACCCAGTACTTC
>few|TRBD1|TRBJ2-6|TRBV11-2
CATIAGQALSGANVLTF
TGTGCCACCATCGCGGGACAGGCGCTCTCTGGGGCCAACGTCCTGACTTTC
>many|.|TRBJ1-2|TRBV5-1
CASSSQGDGYTF
TGCGCCAGCAGCTCGCAGGGAGATGGCTACACCTTC
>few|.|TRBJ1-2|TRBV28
CASYRPEKDGYTF
TGTGCCAGTTATCGGCCGGAAAAAGATGGCTACACCTTC
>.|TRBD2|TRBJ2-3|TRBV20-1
CSARDRSSGVFTDTQYF
TGCAGTGCTAGAGATCGATCGAGCGGGGTTTTCACAGATACGCAGTATTTT
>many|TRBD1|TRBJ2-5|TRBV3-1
CASSRQGMGEQYF
TGTGCCAGCAGCAGACAGGGGATGGGGGAGCAGTACTTC
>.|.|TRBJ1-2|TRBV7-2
CVSSSRPYDRSYGYTF
TGTGTCAGCAGCTCTAGGCCCTATGACAGGTCCTATGGCTACACCTTC
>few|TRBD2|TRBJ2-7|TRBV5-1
CASSLAGRGSSYEQYF
TGCGCCAGCAGCTTGGCCGGGCGGGGGAGCTCCTACGAGCAGTACTTC
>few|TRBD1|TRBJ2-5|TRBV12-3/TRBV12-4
CARRQGAVTQYF
TGTGCCAGGAGACAGGGGGCGGTGACCCAGTACTTC
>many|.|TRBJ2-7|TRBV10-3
CAISEPGEWSEQYF
TGTGCCATCAGTGAGCCGGGAGAGTGGAGCGAGCAGTACTTC
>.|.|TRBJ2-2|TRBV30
CAWTGTLNTGELFF
TGTGCCTGGACCGGGACACTGAACACCGGGGAGCTGTTTTTT
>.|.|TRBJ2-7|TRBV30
CAWSLPGQGIYEQYF
TGTGCCTGGAGTCTGCCGGGGCAGGGAATCTACGAGCAGTACTTC
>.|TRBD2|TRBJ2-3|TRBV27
CASNAGGSQYF
TGTGCCAGCAACGCCGGGGGGTCGCAGTATTTT
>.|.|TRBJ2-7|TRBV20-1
CSAPWYVTYEQYF
TGCAGTGCCCCTTGGTACGTTACCTACGAGCAGTACTTC
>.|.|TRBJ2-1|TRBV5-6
CASSPELAAGGEQFF
TGTGCCAGCAGCCCGGAACTAGCGGCAGGGGGTGAGCAGTTCTTC
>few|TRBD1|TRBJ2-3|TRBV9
CASSVTGAAADTQYF
TGTGCCAGCAGCGTAACAGGGGCCGCCGCAGATACGCAGTATTTT
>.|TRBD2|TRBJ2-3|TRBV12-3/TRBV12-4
CASSSQGTSSTDMEYF
TGTGCCAGCAGTTCCCAAGGGACTAGCAGCACAGATATGGAGTATTTT
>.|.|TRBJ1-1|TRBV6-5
CASRYGGLGTEAFF
TGTGCCAGCAGGTACGGGGGACTAGGGACTGAAGCTTTCTTT
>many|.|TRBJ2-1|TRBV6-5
CASSYEGNEQFF
TGTGCCAGCAGTTATGAGGGGAATGAGCAGTTCTTC
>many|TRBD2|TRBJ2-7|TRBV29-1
CSVVGTSGLEQYF
TGCAGCGTTGTCGGGACTAGTGGGCTCGAGCAGTACTTC
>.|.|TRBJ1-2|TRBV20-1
CSARGLGSNYGYTF
TGCAGTGCTAGAGGGTTGGGATCCAACTATGGCTACACCTTC
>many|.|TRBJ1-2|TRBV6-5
CASSSTLQWYTF
TGTGCCAGCAGTTCCACCCTACAGTGGTACACCTTC
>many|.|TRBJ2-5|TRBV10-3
CAISESGQREETQYF
TGTGCCATCAGTGAGTCGGGACAACGCGAGGAGACCCAGTACTTC
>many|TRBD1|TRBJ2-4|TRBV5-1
CASSVAGQGGNIQYF
TGCGCCAGCAGCGTAGCAGGACAGGGGGGGAACATTCAGTACTTC
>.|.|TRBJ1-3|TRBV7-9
CASSKRQAGNTIYF
TGTGCCAGCAGCAAACGACAGGCTGGAAACACCATATATTTT
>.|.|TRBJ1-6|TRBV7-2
CASSLDPGAYNSPLHF
TGTGCCAGCAGCTTAGATCCGGGGGCCTATAATTCACCCCTCCACTTT
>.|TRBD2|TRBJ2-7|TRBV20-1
CSARGASGGVSYEQYF
TGCAGTGCTAGAGGTGCTAGCGGGGGGGTATCCTACGAGCAGTACTTC
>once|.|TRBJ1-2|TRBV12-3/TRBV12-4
CAGSPGTQNYSYTF
TGTGCCGGCAGCCCAGGGACTCAAAACTATAGCTACACCTTC
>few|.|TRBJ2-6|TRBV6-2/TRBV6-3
CASSYHRSSSGANVRTF
TGTGCCAGCAGTTACCACAGGTCGAGCTCTGGGGCCAACGTCCGGACTTTC
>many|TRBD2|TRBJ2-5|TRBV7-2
CASSLGLAGGNGKTQYF
TGTGCCAGCAGCTTAGGACTAGCGGGAGGGAACGGGAAGACCCAGTACTTC
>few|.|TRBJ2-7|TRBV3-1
CASSLSMGSDEQYF
TGTGCCAGCAGCCTGTCAATGGGGAGCGACGAGCAGTACTTC
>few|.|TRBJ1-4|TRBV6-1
CASSLIGGTNEKLFF
TGTGCCAGCAGTCTGATAGGGGGAACTAATGAAAAACTGTTTTTT
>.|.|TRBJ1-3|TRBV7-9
CASSDTGTSGNTIYF
TGTGCCAGCAGCGACACAGGAACCTCTGGAAACACCATATATTTT
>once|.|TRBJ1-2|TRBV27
CASSSQGKFLGYTF
TGTGCCAGCTCCTCACAGGGAAAATTCTTGGGCTACACCTTC
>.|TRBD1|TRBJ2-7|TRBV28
CASSLKTGTSSYEQYF
TGTGCCAGCAGTTTAAAGACAGGGACGAGCTCCTACGAGCAGTACTTC
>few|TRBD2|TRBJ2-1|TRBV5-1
CASSSVLAGGINEQFF
TGCGCCAGCAGCTCAGTACTAGCGGGAGGGATCAATGAGCAGTTCTTC
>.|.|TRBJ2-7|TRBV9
CASSVEQSSYNEQYF
TGTGCCAGCAGCGTAGAACAGAGCTCCTACAATGAGCAGTACTTC
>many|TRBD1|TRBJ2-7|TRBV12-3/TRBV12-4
CASSFQTSHRGPYEQYF
TGTGCCAGCAGTTTTCAGACAAGCCACAGGGGACCCTACGAGCAGTACTTC
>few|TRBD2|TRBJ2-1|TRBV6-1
CASRQAGAISYNEQFF
TGTGCCAGCAGACAAGCGGGAGCGATCTCCTACAATGAGCAGTTCTTC
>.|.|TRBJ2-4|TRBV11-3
CASSGSGNIQYF
TGTGCCAGCAGCGGAAGCGGGAACATTCAGTACTTC
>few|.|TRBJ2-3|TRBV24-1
CATSGRGTQYF
TGTGCCACCTCCGGTAGAGGTACGCAGTATTTT
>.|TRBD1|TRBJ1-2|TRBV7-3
CASSLPSDREKGGYTF
TGTGCCAGCAGCTTACCAAGTGACAGGGAGAAAGGCGGCTACACCTTC
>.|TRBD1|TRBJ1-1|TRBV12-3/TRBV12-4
CASRRLTGADTEAFF
TGTGCCAGCAGGAGGCTTACAGGGGCGGACACTGAAGCTTTCTTT
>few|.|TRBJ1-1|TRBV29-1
CSVTLTLNTEAFF
TGCAGCGTTACCCTGACACTCAACACTGAAGCTTTCTTT
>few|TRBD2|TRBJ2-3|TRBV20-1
CSATRPSGGDTDTQYF
TGCAGTGCAACTAGGCCTAGCGGGGGAGACACAGATACGCAGTATTTT
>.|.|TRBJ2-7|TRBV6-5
CASSSTGLTDNEQYF
TGTGCCAGCAGTTCCACGGGTTTGACAGATAACGAGCAGTACTTC
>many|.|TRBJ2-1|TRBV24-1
CATSVRRDDEQFF
TGTGCCACCAGTGTACGGCGGGACGATGAGCAGTTCTTC
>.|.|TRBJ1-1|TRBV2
CASSERRADTEAFF
TGTGCCAGCAGTGAAAGGAGAGCGGACACTGAAGCTTTCTTT
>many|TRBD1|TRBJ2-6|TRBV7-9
CASSPDRDRFSGANVLTF
TGTGCCAGCAGCCCCGACCGGGACAGGTTCTCTGGGGCCAACGTCCTGACTTTC
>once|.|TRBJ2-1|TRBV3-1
CASRPEGCEQFF
TGTGCCAGCAGACCGGAGGGGTGTGAGCAGTTCTTC
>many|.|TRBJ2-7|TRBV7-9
CASSLAGTYDNEQYF
TGTGCCAGCAGCTTGGCGGGGACCTACGACAACGAGCAGTACTTC
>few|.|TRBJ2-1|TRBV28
CASSRTEPGLEEGGLMEQFF
TGTGCCAGCAGTCGGACAGAACCGGGACTAGAAGAAGGGGGCCTCATGGAGCAGTTCTTC